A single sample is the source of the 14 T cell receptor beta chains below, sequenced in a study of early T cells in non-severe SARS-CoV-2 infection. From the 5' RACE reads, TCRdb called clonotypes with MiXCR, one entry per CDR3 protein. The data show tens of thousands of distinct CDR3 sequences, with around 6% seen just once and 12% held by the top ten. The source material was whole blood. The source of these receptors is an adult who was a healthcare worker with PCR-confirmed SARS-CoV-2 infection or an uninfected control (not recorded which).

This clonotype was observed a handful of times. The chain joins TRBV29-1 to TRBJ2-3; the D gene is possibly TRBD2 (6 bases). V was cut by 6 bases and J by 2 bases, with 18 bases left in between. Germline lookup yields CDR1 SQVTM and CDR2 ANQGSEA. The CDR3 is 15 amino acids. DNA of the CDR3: TGCAGCGTGGGGGGTCCGAGAGGATCCACAGATACGCAGTATTTT. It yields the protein CSVGGPRGSTDTQYF.

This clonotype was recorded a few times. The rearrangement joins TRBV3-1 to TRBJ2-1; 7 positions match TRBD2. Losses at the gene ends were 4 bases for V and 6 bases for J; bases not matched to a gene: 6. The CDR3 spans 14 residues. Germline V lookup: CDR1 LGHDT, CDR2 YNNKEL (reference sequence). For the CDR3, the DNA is TGTGCCAGCAGCCCGGGGGGACTTTTCAATGAGCAGTTCTTC. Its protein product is CASSPGGLFNEQFF.

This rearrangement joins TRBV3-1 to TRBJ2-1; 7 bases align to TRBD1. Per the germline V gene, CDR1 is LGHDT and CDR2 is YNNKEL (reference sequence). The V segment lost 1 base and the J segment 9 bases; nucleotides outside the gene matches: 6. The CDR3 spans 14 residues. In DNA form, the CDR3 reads TGTGCCAGCAGCCAAGGACAGGGACAACGTGAGCAGTTCTTC. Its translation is CASSQGQGQREQFF.

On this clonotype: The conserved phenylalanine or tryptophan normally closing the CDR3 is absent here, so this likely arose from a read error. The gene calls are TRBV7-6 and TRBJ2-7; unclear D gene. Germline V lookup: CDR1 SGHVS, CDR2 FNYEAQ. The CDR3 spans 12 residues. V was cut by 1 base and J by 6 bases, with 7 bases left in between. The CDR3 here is CASSLGSGEQYY. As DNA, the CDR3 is TGTGCCAGCAGCTTAGGGTCGGGCGAGCAGTACTAC.

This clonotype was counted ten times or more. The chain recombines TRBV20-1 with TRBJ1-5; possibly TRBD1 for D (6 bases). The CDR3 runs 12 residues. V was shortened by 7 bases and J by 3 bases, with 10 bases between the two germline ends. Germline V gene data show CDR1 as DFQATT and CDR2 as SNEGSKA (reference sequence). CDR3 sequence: CSVTGTNQPQHF. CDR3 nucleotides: TGCAGTGTTACAGGGACCAATCAGCCCCAGCATTTT.

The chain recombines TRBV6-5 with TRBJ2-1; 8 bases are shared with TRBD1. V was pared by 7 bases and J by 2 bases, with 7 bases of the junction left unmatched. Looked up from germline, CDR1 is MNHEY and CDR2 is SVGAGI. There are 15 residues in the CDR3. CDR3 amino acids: CASNPRQGPYNEQFF. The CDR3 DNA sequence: TGTGCCAGCAATCCCAGACAGGGGCCCTACAATGAGCAGTTCTTC.

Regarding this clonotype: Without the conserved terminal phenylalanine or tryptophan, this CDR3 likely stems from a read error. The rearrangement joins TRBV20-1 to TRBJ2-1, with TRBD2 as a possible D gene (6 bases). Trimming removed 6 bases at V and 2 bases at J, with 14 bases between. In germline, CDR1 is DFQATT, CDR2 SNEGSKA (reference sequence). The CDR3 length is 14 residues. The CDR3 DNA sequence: TGCAGTGCCGACGGGACTCCGACCTACAATGAGCAGTTCTAC. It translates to CSADGTPTYNEQFY.

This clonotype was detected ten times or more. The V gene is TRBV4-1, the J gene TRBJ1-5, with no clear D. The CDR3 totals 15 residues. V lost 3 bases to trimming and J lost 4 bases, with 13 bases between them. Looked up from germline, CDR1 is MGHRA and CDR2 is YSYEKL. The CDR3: CASSQTRSQNQPQHF. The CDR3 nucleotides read TGCGCCAGCAGCCAGACCAGGTCTCAGAATCAGCCCCAGCATTTT.

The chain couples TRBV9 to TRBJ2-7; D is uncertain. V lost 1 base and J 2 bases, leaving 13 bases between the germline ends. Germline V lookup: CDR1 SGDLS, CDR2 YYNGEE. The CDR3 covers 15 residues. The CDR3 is CASSVTPGTTYEQYF. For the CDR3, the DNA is TGTGCCAGCAGCGTAACGCCGGGTACAACCTACGAGCAGTACTTC.

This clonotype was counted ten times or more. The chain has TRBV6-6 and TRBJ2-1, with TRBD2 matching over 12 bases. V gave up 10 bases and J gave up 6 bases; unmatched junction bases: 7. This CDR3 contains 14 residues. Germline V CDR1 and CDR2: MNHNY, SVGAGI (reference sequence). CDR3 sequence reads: CATKPGLAGNEQFF. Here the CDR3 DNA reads TGTGCCACCAAACCGGGACTAGCGGGCAATGAGCAGTTCTTC.

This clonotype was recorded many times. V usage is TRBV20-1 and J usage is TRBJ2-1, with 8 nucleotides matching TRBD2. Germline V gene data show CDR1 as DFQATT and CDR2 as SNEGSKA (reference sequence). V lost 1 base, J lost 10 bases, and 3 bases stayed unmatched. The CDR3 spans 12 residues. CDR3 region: CSARARGGEQFF. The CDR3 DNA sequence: TGCAGTGCTAGAGCACGGGGGGGCGAGCAGTTCTTC.

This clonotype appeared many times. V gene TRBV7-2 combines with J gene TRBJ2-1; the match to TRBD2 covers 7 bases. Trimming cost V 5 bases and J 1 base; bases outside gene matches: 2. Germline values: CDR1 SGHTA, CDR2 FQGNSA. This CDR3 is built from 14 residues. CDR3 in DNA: TGTGCCAGCAGCCCCGGGGGGTCCTACAATGAGCAGTTCTTC. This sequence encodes CASSPGGSYNEQFF.

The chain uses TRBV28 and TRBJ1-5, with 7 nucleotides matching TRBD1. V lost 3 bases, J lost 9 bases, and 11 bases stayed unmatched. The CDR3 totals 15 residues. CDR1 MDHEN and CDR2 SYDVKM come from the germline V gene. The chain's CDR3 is CASSFSDRQGWPQHF. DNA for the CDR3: TGTGCCAGCAGTTTCTCGGACAGGCAAGGTTGGCCCCAGCATTTT.

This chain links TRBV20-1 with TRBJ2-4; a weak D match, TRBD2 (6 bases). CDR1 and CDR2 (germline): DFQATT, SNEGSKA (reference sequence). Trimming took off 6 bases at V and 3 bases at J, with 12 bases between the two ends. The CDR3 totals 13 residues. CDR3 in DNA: TGCAGTGCCCCTCCGGGAGACAAAAACATTCAGTACTTC. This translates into CSAPPGDKNIQYF.